The rows below give T cell receptor beta chains drawn from one sample of a study of CD4 T cells in relation to SARS-CoV-2 and coronaviruses. Profiled with immunoSEQ multiplex PCR; TCRdb holds only in-frame clones, not every one. In the table there are around 41,000 clones, 84% of which are singletons. Antigens for these TCRs are unknown. The sequenced sample was naive CD4+ T cells from PBMCs, cultured in vitro. These TCRs come from an adult with COVID-19. Both conserved end residues are part of each CDR3. A D gene is named only where the DNA matches it firmly. Not all rows give a size; the values are once, few, many and, for expanded clones, a class.

j_call cdr3_length clone_size d_call v_call cdr3_nt cdr3_aa
TRBJ2-3 13 . . TRBV28 TGTGCCAGCAGCAGCAATTTGGTAGATACGCAGTATTTT CASSSNLVDTQYF
TRBJ2-7 11 . . TRBV19 TGTGCCAGTAGCAATCTGGACGAGCAGTACTTC CASSNLDEQYF
TRBJ2-2 16 . . TRBV7-8 TGTGCCAGCAGCCGGCTTCGGGGGGCGGACACCGGGGAGCTGTTTTTT CASSRLRGADTGELFF
TRBJ2-1 15 . TRBD2 TRBV19 TGTGCCAGTAGTTATAGCGGGAGCTCCTACAATGAGCAGTTCTTC CASSYSGSSYNEQFF
TRBJ1-4 12 . . TRBV11-2 TGTGCCAGCAGCTTAGGGCGAGAAAAACTGTTTTTT CASSLGREKLFF
TRBJ1-2 13 . TRBD1 TRBV3-1/TRBV3-2 TGTGCCAGCAGCCTCGGGACAGGAGATGGCTACACCTTC CASSLGTGDGYTF
TRBJ2-2 12 . . TRBV2 TGTGCCAGCGCCCCCAGCGTCGGGGAGCTGTTTTTT CASAPSVGELFF
TRBJ2-3 13 . . TRBV27 TGTGCCAGCAGCAGGACTAGCACAGATACGCAGTATTTT CASSRTSTDTQYF
TRBJ2-5 12 . . TRBV5-1 TGCGCCAGCAGCTTGGGGGAGGAGACCCAGTACTTC CASSLGEETQYF
TRBJ2-5 11 few . TRBV5-4 TGTGCCAGCAGCTTAAAGGAGACCCAGTACTTC CASSLKETQYF
TRBJ2-1 17 once TRBD2 TRBV30 TGTGCCTGGAGCTCTGCTCTAGCGGGAGGGCCTAAGAATGAGCAGTTCTTC CAWSSALAGGPKNEQFF
TRBJ2-7 12 . . TRBV6-6 TGTGCCAGCAGCGGCAGGGATTACGAGCAGTACTTC CASSGRDYEQYF
TRBJ2-7 16 few TRBD2 TRBV5-5 TGTGCCAGCAGCAAGGAGCTAGCGGGAGGGCCTGTCGAGCAGTACTTC CASSKELAGGPVEQYF
TRBJ2-5 14 . . TRBV28 TGTGCCAGCAGCCCCGGAACTACCACCACCACCCAGTACTTC CASSPGTTTTTQYF
TRBJ2-5 14 . TRBD2 TRBV6-2/TRBV6-3 TGTGCCAGCAGCAGGACTAGCGGGAGACAGACCCAGTACTTC CASSRTSGRQTQYF
TRBJ1-1 11 . . TRBV3-1/TRBV3-2 TGTGCCAGCAGCCTAGGCACTGAAGCTTTCTTT CASSLGTEAFF
TRBJ1-6 18 . . TRBV5-5 TGTGCCAGCAGCTTGGGACAGTCGCCCAGTAATTTGGGTTCACCCCTCCACTTT CASSLGQSPSNLGSPLHF
TRBJ1-1 12 . . TRBV18 TGTGCCAGCTCACCAGGGGTATCTGAAGCTTTCTTT CASSPGVSEAFF
TRBJ1-6 13 . TRBD1 TRBV2 TGTGCCAGCAGGGACAGGGAGCGATCACCCCTCCACTTT CASRDRERSPLHF
TRBJ2-7 13 . . TRBV11-2 TGTGCCAGCAGTACAGTGTCGGCCTACGAGCAGTACTTC CASSTVSAYEQYF
TRBJ1-4 16 . TRBD1 TRBV7-2 TGTGCCAGCAGCCTCCGGACAGGAGGGGATGTGGAAAAACTGTTTTTT CASSLRTGGDVEKLFF
TRBJ2-7 16 . TRBD2 TRBV6-4 TGTGCCAGCAGTGACGGTTTTCTAGCGGGAGTAACGAAGCAGTACTTC CASSDGFLAGVTKQYF
TRBJ2-1 17 . . TRBV25-1 TGTGCCAGCAGTGAATCTGGGACCGATCGCTCCTACAATGAGCAGTTCTTC CASSESGTDRSYNEQFF
TRBJ2-1 12 . . TRBV3-1/TRBV3-2 TGTGCCAGCAGTCAAGTAAGCGGAAAGCAGTTCTTC CASSQVSGKQFF
TRBJ1-5 15 . TRBD1 TRBV6-2/TRBV6-3 TGTGCCAGCAGTTACCCGGGACAGGCCAATCAGCCCCAGCATTTT CASSYPGQANQPQHF